Presented here are 8 T cell receptor beta chains from one specimen sequenced in a study of cytomegalovirus exposure and HLA in healthy donors. Primers included in the PCR were 60 Vbeta and 13 Jbeta primers. Assay used: immunoSEQ multiplex PCR; TCRdb lists only in-frame clones, some missing. The data contain about 54,000 clones, about four fifths of them singletons. The source material was PBMCs. The receptors were gathered from a woman aged 18-30 years in good health and CMV-seronegative.

The chain has TRBV28 and TRBJ1-1; 8 bases are a match to TRBD1. Germline values: CDR1 MDHEN, CDR2 SYDVKM. This CDR3 has 12 amino acids. V lost 6 bases, J lost 7 bases, and 4 bases stayed unmatched. The CDR3 sequence: CASSLTGGEAFF. The CDR3 DNA reads TGTGCCAGCAGCCTTACAGGGGGTGAAGCTTTCTTT.

This sequence joins TRBV27 and TRBJ2-7, with 9 bases fitting TRBD1. The ends lost 5 bases at V and 6 bases at J; junction bases unmatched: 8. CDR1 and CDR2 from the germline V gene are MNHEY and SMNVEV (reference sequence). The CDR3 extends over 14 amino acids. This CDR3 is CASSAPQGAREQYF. CDR3 bases: TGTGCCAGCAGTGCCCCACAGGGGGCTCGCGAGCAGTACTTC.

The chain carries TRBV5-6 and TRBJ2-7, with TRBD1 as a possible D gene (6 bases). Trimming left V 7 bases short and J 0 bases short, with 11 bases between. This CDR3 is built from 13 residues. The V gene's germline CDR1 is SGHDT and CDR2 YYEEEE. In DNA form, the CDR3 reads TGTGCCAGCGCACAGGGTAGCTCCTACGAGCAGTACTTC. This encodes CASAQGSSYEQYF.

The V and J genes are TRBV28 and TRBJ2-7, with unresolved D. The V and J ends lost 6 bases and 0 bases respectively, with 6 bases between them. The CDR3 spans 12 residues. Germline CDR1 and CDR2: MDHEN and SYDVKM. The CDR3 region is CASSPRSYEQYF. CDR3 DNA: TGTGCCAGCAGCCCTCGCTCCTACGAGCAGTACTTC.

Points on this clone: Its ends do not fully match the called genes, so a read error is possible. The V and J genes are TRBV19 and TRBJ1-5; the match to TRBD1 covers 10 bases. CDR3 length equals 16 residues. In germline, CDR1 is LNHDA, CDR2 SQIVND (reference sequence). CDR3 sequence: CAGRGGTGVPNQPQHF. CDR3 coding DNA: TGTGCCGGTAGAGGGGGGACAGGGGTTCCTAATCAGCCCCAGCATTTT.

V is TRBV28 and J is TRBJ1-2; TRBD1 matches 7 bases. Unmatched junction bases numbered 10, after V lost 5 bases and J lost 4 bases. The CDR3 consists of 15 residues. Germline V gives CDR1 MDHEN, CDR2 SYDVKM. The CDR3 bases are TGTGCCAGCAGTCTAAACAGGGGATCGGGCTATGGCTACACCTTC. Translation gives CASSLNRGSGYGYTF.

The rearrangement joins TRBV11-2 to TRBJ2-3, with 9 nucleotides matching TRBD2. Germline CDR1 SGHAT, CDR2 FQNNGV. V shed 3 bases, J shed 2 bases, and the junction held 3 bases outside the gene matches. The CDR3 consists of 15 residues. CDR3 in amino acids: CASSFSGGFTDTQYF. DNA of the CDR3: TGTGCCAGCAGCTTTAGCGGGGGCTTCACAGATACGCAGTATTTT.

The chain joins TRBV18 to TRBJ1-2; 9 bases are shared with TRBD1. V trimming: 3 bases; J trimming: 3 bases; junction bases outside the gene matches: 5. Germline V gene sequence: CDR1 KGHSH, CDR2 LQKENI. The CDR3 sequence is 15 residues long. Written as DNA, the CDR3 is TGTGCCAGCTCACCCTGGACAGGGGAGGACTATGGCTACACCTTC. As protein: CASSPWTGEDYGYTF.